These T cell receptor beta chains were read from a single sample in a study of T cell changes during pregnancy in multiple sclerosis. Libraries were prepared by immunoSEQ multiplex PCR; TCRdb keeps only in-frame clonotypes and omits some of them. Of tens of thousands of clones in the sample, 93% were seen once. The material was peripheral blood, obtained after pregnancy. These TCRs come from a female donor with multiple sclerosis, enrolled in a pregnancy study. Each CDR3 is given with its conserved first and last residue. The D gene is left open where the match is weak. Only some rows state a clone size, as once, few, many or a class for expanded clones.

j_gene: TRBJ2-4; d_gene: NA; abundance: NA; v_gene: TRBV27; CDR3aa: CASTWGHIQYF; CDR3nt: TGTGCCAGCACTTGGGGGCACATTCAGTACTTC
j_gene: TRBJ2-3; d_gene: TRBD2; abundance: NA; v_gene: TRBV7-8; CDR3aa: CASSSTGGGTDTQYF; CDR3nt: TGTGCCAGCAGCTCCACGGGAGGCGGGACAGATACGCAGTATTTT
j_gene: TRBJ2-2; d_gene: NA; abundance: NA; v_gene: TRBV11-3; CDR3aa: CASSPSPGGGAGELFF; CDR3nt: TGTGCCAGCAGCCCAAGCCCCGGCGGAGGAGCCGGGGAGCTGTTTTTT
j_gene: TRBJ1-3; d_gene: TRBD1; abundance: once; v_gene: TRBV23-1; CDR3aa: CASSQHDRGTDSGNTIYF; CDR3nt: TGCGCCAGCAGTCAACACGACAGGGGGACAGACTCTGGAAACACCATATATTTT
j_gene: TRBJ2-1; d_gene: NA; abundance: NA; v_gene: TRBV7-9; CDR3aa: CASAYQGYNEQFF; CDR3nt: TGTGCCAGCGCCTACCAGGGCTACAATGAGCAGTTCTTC
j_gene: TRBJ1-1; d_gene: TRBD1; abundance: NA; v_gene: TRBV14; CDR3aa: CASSGSIPTRTGGDLNTEAFF; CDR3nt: TGTGCCAGCAGCGGAAGTATACCCACGCGGACAGGGGGGGATTTGAACACTGAAGCTTTCTTT
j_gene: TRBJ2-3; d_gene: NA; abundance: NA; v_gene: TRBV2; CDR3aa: CASERITDTQYF; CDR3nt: TGTGCCAGTGAGCGGATCACAGATACGCAGTATTTT
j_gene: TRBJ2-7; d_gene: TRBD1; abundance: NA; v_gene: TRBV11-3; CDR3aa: CASSLGQTGDGFYEQYF; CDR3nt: TGTGCCAGCAGCTTAGGGCAAACAGGGGACGGCTTCTACGAGCAGTACTTC
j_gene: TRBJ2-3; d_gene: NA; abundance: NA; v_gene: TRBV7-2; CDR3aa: CASSLLSADTQYF; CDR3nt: TGTGCCAGCAGCTTACTTTCGGCAGATACGCAGTATTTT
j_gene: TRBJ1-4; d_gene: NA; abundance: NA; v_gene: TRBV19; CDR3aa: CASSGVGEKLFF; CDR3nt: TGTGCCAGTAGTGGAGTCGGAGAAAAACTGTTTTTT
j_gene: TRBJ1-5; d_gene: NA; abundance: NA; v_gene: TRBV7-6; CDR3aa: CASSLGYGNQPQHF; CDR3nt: TGTGCCAGCAGCTTAGGTTACGGTAATCAGCCCCAGCATTTT
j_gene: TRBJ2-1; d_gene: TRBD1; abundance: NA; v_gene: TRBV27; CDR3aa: CASSPLTGGANNEQFF; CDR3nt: TGTGCCAGCAGTCCCTTAACAGGGGGCGCAAACAATGAGCAGTTCTTC
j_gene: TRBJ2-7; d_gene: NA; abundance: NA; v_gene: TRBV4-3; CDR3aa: CASSQELAESYEQYF; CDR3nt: TGCGCCAGCAGCCAAGAACTAGCAGAGTCCTACGAGCAGTACTTC
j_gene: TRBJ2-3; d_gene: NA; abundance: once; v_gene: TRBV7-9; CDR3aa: CASSPRVTDTQYF; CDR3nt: TGTGCCAGCAGCCCCCGCGTGACAGATACGCAGTATTTT
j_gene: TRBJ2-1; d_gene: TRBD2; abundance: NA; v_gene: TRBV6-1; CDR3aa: CASSGGPSGGNEQFF; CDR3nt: TGTGCCAGCAGTGGCGGGCCTAGCGGGGGTAATGAGCAGTTCTTC
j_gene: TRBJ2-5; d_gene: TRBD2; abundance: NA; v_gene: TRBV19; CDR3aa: CASSIGGAQETQYF; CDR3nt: TGTGCCAGTAGTATCGGGGGGGCACAAGAGACCCAGTACTTC
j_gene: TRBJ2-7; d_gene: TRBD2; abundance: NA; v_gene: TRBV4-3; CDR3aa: CASSQDNAAGGPYEQYF; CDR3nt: TGCGCCAGCAGCCAAGATAATGCGGCGGGAGGGCCCTACGAGCAGTACTTC
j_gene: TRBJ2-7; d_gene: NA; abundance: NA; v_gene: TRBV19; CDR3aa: CASSIGWGGTAYEQYF; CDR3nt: TGTGCCAGTAGTATAGGATGGGGCGGGACGGCCTACGAGCAGTACTTC
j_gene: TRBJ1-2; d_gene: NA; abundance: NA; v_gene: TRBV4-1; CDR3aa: CASSQAQTATSYGYTF; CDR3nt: TGCGCCAGCAGCCAAGCTCAGACAGCAACCTCCTATGGCTACACCTTC
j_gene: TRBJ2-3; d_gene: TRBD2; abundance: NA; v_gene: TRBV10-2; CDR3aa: CASSVVSGGASTDTQYF; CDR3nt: TGCGCCAGCAGTGTAGTCAGCGGGGGAGCTAGCACAGATACGCAGTATTTT
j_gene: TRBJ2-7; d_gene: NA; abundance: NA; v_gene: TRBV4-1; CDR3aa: CASSLDSSTSYEQYF; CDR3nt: TGCGCCAGCAGCCTGGACAGCTCTACCTCCTACGAGCAGTACTTC
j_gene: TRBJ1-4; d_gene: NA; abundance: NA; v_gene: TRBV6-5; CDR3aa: CASSYGPSPGQKLFF; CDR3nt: TGTGCCAGCAGTTACGGTCCATCTCCGGGTCAAAAACTGTTTTTT
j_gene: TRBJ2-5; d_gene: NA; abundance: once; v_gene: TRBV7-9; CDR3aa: CASSPDRGETQYF; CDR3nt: TGTGCCAGCAGCCCTGACCGCGGAGAGACCCAGTACTTC
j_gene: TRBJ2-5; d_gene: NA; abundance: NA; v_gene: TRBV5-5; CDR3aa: CASSLAYQETQYF; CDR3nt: TGTGCCAGCAGCTTGGCATACCAAGAGACCCAGTACTTC
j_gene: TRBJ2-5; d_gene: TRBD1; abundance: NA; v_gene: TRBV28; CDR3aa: CASSSGTGAGVQETQYF; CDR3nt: TGTGCCAGCAGTTCCGGGACAGGGGCCGGGGTACAAGAGACCCAGTACTTC